The 9 T cell receptor beta chains presented below share a single source sample, sequenced in a study of primary melanoma T cells and metastatic recurrence. Data came from immunoSEQ multiplex PCR; TCRdb stores just in-frame clones and leaves some out. The sample has under 350 clones, more than 75% seen once; the top ten hold roughly a fifth. The sample comprised melanoma tumor tissue. The receptors shown here come from a human donor with melanoma.

This clone occurred once. The chain recombines TRBV7-6 with TRBJ1-6; D perhaps matches TRBD1 (5 bases). The CDR3 is 15 residues long. Germline CDR1 reads SGHVS; CDR2 reads FNYEAQ. Trimming took off 6 bases at V and 10 bases at J, with 19 bases between the two ends. CDR3 residues: CASRKGSGSGSPLHF. In DNA, the CDR3 is TGTGCCAGCAGAAAAGGATCAGGGAGTGGGTCACCCCTCCACTTT.

The CDR3 DNA reads as TGTGCCAGCAGCTTGAACCGGGACAGTAGCTCCTACGAGCAGTACTTC. Amino acid sequence: CASSLNRDSSSYEQYF. This chain links TRBV7-6 with TRBJ2-7; 7 bases align to TRBD1. The junction had 8 bases not matched to a gene; V was cut back by 3 bases and J by 0 bases. Germline CDR1 is SGHVS and CDR2 is FNYEAQ. This CDR3 spans 16 amino acids.

This clone was picked up a small number of times. The J gene is TRBJ2-7, the V gene TRBV29-1; no definite D call. Germline V gene sequence: CDR1 SQVTM, CDR2 ANQGSEA. Trimming pared 1 base from V and 1 base from J, leaving 8 bases between. This CDR3 contains 13 residues. CDR3 DNA sequence: TGCAGCGTTGAAGTCGCCGGGTCCTACGAGCAGTACTTC. This encodes CSVEVAGSYEQYF.

The V call is TRBV11-3, the J call TRBJ2-1, with a tentative D call TRBD2 (6 bases). Trimming took 3 bases from V and 0 from J, leaving 9 bases between them. Germline CDR1 SGHNT, CDR2 YENEEA. The CDR3 runs to 15 residues. CDR3 DNA sequence: TGTGCCAGCAGCTTGGACTACCGCTCCTACAATGAGCAGTTCTTC. Its protein is CASSLDYRSYNEQFF.

The chain recombines TRBV6-8 with TRBJ1-1; D is possibly TRBD1 (6 bases). Per the germline V gene, CDR1 is MNHGY and CDR2 is SAAAGT. V gave up 5 bases and J gave up 5 bases, with 15 bases separating them. The CDR3 length is 14 residues. The CDR3 nucleotides are TGTGCCAGCAGTCCAACGGGGGCCAATACTGAAGCTTTCTTT. Its translation: CASSPTGANTEAFF.

The CDR3 coding sequence is TGTGCCAGCAGTTTTTCTGGGGCCAACAATCAGCCCCAGCATTTT. Translating gives CASSFSGANNQPQHF. The rearrangement links TRBV28 to TRBJ1-5; possible D gene TRBD1, 5 bases. In germline, CDR1 is MDHEN, CDR2 SYDVKM. Between the trimmed V and J ends, which lost 3 bases and 3 bases, there was a span of 12 bases. This CDR3 has 15 amino acids.

The chain has TRBV6-8 and TRBJ2-5; a possible D gene is TRBD1 (6 bases). V was shortened by 4 bases and J by 3 bases, with 18 bases between the two germline ends. The V gene's germline CDR1 is MNHGY and CDR2 SAAAGT. CDR3 length: 16 amino acids. CDR3 sequence: CASSSQGGQGKETQYF. The CDR3 region has the DNA TGTGCCAGCAGTTCCCAGGGTGGGCAGGGGAAAGAGACCCAGTACTTC.

This clone showed up just a few times. The CDR3 sequence: CASSLEAGFTGELFF. CDR3 in DNA: TGTGCCAGCAGCTTAGAGGCAGGGTTCACCGGGGAGCTGTTTTTT. V is TRBV11-3 and J is TRBJ2-2, with a possible D match to TRBD1 (5 bases). V dropped 0 bases and J dropped 4 bases, with 9 bases sitting between them. CDR3 length equals 15 residues. Germline assignment: CDR1 SGHNT and CDR2 YENEEA.

The chain employs TRBV5-1 and TRBJ2-1; the D is unclear. There are 15 residues in the CDR3. V lost 4 bases and J 2 bases, leaving 13 bases between the germline ends. The germline CDR1 and CDR2 sequences are SGHRS and YFSETQ. This CDR3 reads CASSIDPMPYNEQFF. The CDR3 region has the DNA TGCGCCAGCAGCATCGACCCAATGCCCTACAATGAGCAGTTCTTC.